The 30 T cell receptor beta chains below all came from one sample that was sequenced in a study of human T cells and chemical hapten exposure. Time point defined: healthy volunteer bleed at 2 weeks. Total RNA came from unfractionated whole blood. MiXCR, run by TCRdb on the RACE reads, gives a single entry per CDR3 protein. The table lists around 31,000 distinct CDR3 sequences, around 7% of them singletons. The sequenced sample consisted of whole blood. The receptor source for this set is a human donor in good health. Some clones in this sample may be carry-over from other donors' samples.

In this sample, this clonotype turned up many times. V is TRBV18 and J is TRBJ1-5; possibly TRBD1 for D (5 bases). V was shortened by 1 base and J by 9 bases, with 13 bases between the two germline ends. Germline V lookup: CDR1 KGHSH, CDR2 LQKENI. The CDR3 sequence is 14 residues long. The chain's CDR3 is CASSPLELGTPQHF. The CDR3 nucleotides are TGTGCCAGCTCACCACTTGAGTTAGGGACGCCCCAGCATTTT.

The sample holds a few counts of this clonotype. The chain has TRBV5-1 and TRBJ2-1; the match to TRBD2 covers 8 bases. Germline loops: CDR1 SGHRS, CDR2 YFSETQ. This CDR3 has 14 residues. J gave up 9 bases and V 4 bases, and 9 bases lay outside the gene matches. CDR3 protein: CASSPRDLAGEQFF. The DNA for the CDR3 is TGCGCCAGCAGCCCGAGGGACCTAGCGGGTGAGCAGTTCTTC.

This rearrangement joins TRBV12-3 or TRBV12-4 to TRBJ2-3; possibly TRBD1 for D (5 bases). The CDR3 contains 15 residues. The V gene lost 7 bases and the J gene lost 1 base, with 15 bases spanning the gap. The CDR3 is CASIPREGGTDTQYF. In DNA, the CDR3 is TGTGCCAGCATCCCCAGGGAAGGAGGCACAGATACGCAGTATTTT.

This clonotype was seen a handful of times. This chain joins TRBV3-1 and TRBJ1-2; perhaps TRBD1 as D (6 bases). The V gene lost 0 bases and the J gene lost 3 bases, with 20 bases spanning the gap. The germline V gene has CDR1 LGHDT and CDR2 YNNKEL (reference sequence). There are 18 residues in the CDR3. CDR3 region: CASSQDFGNGGADYGYTF. CDR3 DNA sequence: TGTGCCAGCAGCCAAGATTTCGGGAACGGGGGCGCAGACTATGGCTACACCTTC.

The table lists this clonotype with many counts. The chain joins TRBV12-3 or TRBV12-4 to TRBJ2-5; the D gene is possibly TRBD1 (5 bases). The CDR3 is made up of 14 amino acids. V dropped 6 bases and J dropped 2 bases, with 13 bases sitting between them. The CDR3 loop is CASRQGPQQETQYF. The CDR3 DNA reads as TGTGCCAGCAGGCAGGGTCCCCAACAAGAGACCCAGTACTTC.

In this sample, this clonotype turned up a few times. The chain recombines TRBV7-2 with TRBJ2-3, with D tentatively TRBD2 (5 bases). The CDR3 has 14 residues. Germline assignment: CDR1 SGHTA and CDR2 FQGNSA. V was trimmed by 4 bases and J by 1 base, leaving 9 bases between them. As DNA, the CDR3 is TGTGCCAGCAGCTCCCGTAGCGGCACAGATACGCAGTATTTT. This sequence encodes CASSSRSGTDTQYF.

This clonotype was seen many times. The chain is built from TRBV3-1 and TRBJ1-2, with D perhaps matching TRBD1 (5 bases). This CDR3 has 15 amino acids. Germline V gives CDR1 LGHDT, CDR2 YNNKEL (reference sequence). V shed 6 bases and J shed 5 bases, with 19 bases lying between them. This CDR3 is CASRPRGASEYGYTF. The CDR3 region has the DNA TGTGCCAGCAGACCCAGAGGGGCATCGGAGTATGGCTACACCTTC.

This clonotype was observed at least ten times. The chain recombines TRBV6-5 with TRBJ2-4; 8 positions match TRBD2. The ends lost 2 bases at V and 1 base at J; junction bases unmatched: 1. This CDR3 has 15 amino acids. Germline CDR1 is MNHEY and CDR2 is SVGAGI. The CDR3 sequence is CASSYAGGAKNIQYF. For the CDR3, the DNA is TGTGCCAGCAGTTACGCGGGAGGTGCCAAAAACATTCAGTACTTC.

This clonotype has at least ten counts. The J gene is TRBJ2-3, the V gene TRBV4-1; 9 nucleotides line up with TRBD1. Germline assignment: CDR1 MGHRA and CDR2 YSYEKL. The V gene end was trimmed by 0 bases and the J gene end by 5 bases; junction bases not matched to a gene: 9. The CDR3 runs to 17 residues. The CDR3 here is CASSQETGTGFQDTQYF. Written as DNA, the CDR3 is TGCGCCAGCAGCCAAGAAACCGGGACAGGGTTCCAAGATACGCAGTATTTT.

There are many counts of this clonotype. The CDR3 loop reads CASSVGDSPLHF. The DNA for the CDR3 is TGTGCCAGCAGTGTCGGTGATTCACCCCTCCACTTT. This chain links TRBV2 with TRBJ1-6; no reliable D call. CDR1 and CDR2 from the germline V gene are SNHLY and FYNNEI. The CDR3 is 12 amino acids. The V and J ends lost 4 bases and 8 bases respectively, with 6 bases between them. Full variable domain (outside the CDR3, taken from reference TRBV2 and TRBJ1-6): EPEVTQTPSHQVTQMGQEVILRCVPISNHLYFYWYRQILGQKVEFLVSFYNNEISEKSEIFDDQFSVERPDGSNFTLKIRSTKLEDSAMYFCASSVGDSPLHFGNGTRLTVT.

This clonotype was seen only a few times. This chain links TRBV30 with TRBJ1-4; D gene unclear. Trimming removed 2 bases from V and 8 bases from J, with 9 bases in between. The CDR3 consists of 12 residues. Germline V gene lookup returns CDR1 GTSNPN and CDR2 SVGIG (reference sequence). The CDR3 is CAWSLSEEKLFF. The DNA of the CDR3 is TGTGCCTGGAGTCTCAGTGAAGAAAAACTGTTTTTT.

Ten or more counts support this clonotype. V and J are TRBV7-2 and TRBJ1-2, with D unclear. Trimming left V 6 bases short and J 1 base short, with 3 bases between. CDR1 and CDR2 (germline): SGHTA, FQGNSA. The CDR3 has 11 residues. This chain's CDR3 is CASSHNYGYTF. CDR3 coding DNA: TGTGCCAGCAGTCATAACTATGGCTACACCTTC.

This clonotype was recorded many times. The DNA for the CDR3 is TGCAGCGTTGGGGGTAGGAGCGGGGGAAAGACCTACGAGCAGTACTTC. This translates into CSVGGRSGGKTYEQYF. The J gene is TRBJ2-7, the V gene TRBV29-1; the match to TRBD2 covers 8 bases. Germline V gene sequence: CDR1 SQVTM, CDR2 ANQGSEA. V shed 4 bases and J 2 bases; nucleotides not matched to a gene: 13. The CDR3 is 16 residues long.

At least ten counts were recorded for this clonotype. The CDR3 region has the DNA TGTGCCACCAGTGATACCGGGACAGGGGGAGAGACCCAGTACTTC. It is translated as CATSDTGTGGETQYF. The chain uses TRBV24-1 and TRBJ2-5; 11 bases line up with TRBD1. The V gene end was trimmed by 3 bases and the J gene end by 4 bases; junction bases not matched to a gene: 3. The CDR3 contains 15 residues. Germline V CDR1 and CDR2: KGHDR, SFDVKD.

This clonotype was counted at least ten times. The rearrangement links TRBV12-3 or TRBV12-4 to TRBJ1-1; D is unclear. V dropped 3 bases and J dropped 1 base, with 6 bases sitting between them. The CDR3 contains 13 residues. The chain's CDR3 is CASSFRRNTEAFF. CDR3 nucleotide sequence: TGTGCCAGCAGTTTTCGACGGAACACTGAAGCTTTCTTT.

By frequency in the sample, this clonotype is medium-sized. The chain couples TRBV5-1 to TRBJ1-3, with 9 bases lining up with TRBD1. This CDR3 is 19 amino acids long. V was clipped by 0 bases and J by 0 bases; unmatched bases: 10. Germline CDR1 is SGHRS and CDR2 is YFSETQ. CDR3 loop: CASSLEWDRDADSGNTIYF. The DNA for the CDR3 is TGCGCCAGCAGCTTGGAATGGGACAGGGACGCTGACTCTGGAAACACCATATATTTT.

The CDR3 sequence: CASSPLKGQGTDTQYF. For the CDR3, the DNA is TGTGCCAGCTCACCACTTAAGGGACAGGGCACAGATACGCAGTATTTT. V usage is TRBV18 and J usage is TRBJ2-3, with 8 bases lining up with TRBD1. Germline-derived CDR1 and CDR2 are KGHSH and LQKENI. V dropped 1 base and J dropped 1; count of bases not matched to a gene: 4. The CDR3 is made up of 16 amino acids.

This clonotype was recorded at least ten times. This rearrangement joins TRBV19 to TRBJ2-1; 12 bases map to TRBD2. V lost 0 bases, J lost 6 bases, and 18 bases stayed unmatched. The V gene's germline CDR1 is LNHDA and CDR2 SQIVND (reference sequence). The CDR3 consists of 21 residues. The chain's CDR3 is CASSIDLWLAGGPREANEQFF. The CDR3 coding sequence is TGTGCCAGTAGTATAGATCTATGGCTAGCGGGAGGGCCAAGAGAAGCCAATGAGCAGTTCTTC.

The gene calls are TRBV2 and TRBJ1-5; 9 bases agree with TRBD1. The CDR3 has 15 amino acids. The V and J ends lost 6 bases and 1 base, in that order; junction bases with no gene match: 4. The germline CDR1 and CDR2 sequences are SNHLY and FYNNEI. The CDR3 is CASRGDRVSNQPQHF. The CDR3, as DNA: TGTGCCAGCAGGGGGGACAGGGTGAGCAATCAGCCCCAGCATTTT.

This CDR3 is CASSPVDSSGNTIYF. CDR3 nucleotides: TGTGCCAGCAGCCCGGTGGACAGCTCTGGAAACACCATATATTTT. J is TRBJ1-3 and V is TRBV9; TRBD1 might be the D (6 bases). V lost 4 bases, J lost 0 bases, and 11 bases lay in between. From germline, CDR1 is SGDLS and CDR2 YYNGEE. The CDR3 consists of 15 residues.

This clonotype was counted a few times. V gene TRBV11-2 combines with J gene TRBJ2-3, with D unclear. With 0 bases removed from V and 2 bases from J, the gap between germline ends came to 15 bases. Germline CDR1 reads SGHAT; CDR2 reads FQNNGV. CDR3 length equals 17 residues. CDR3 amino acids: CASSLDLDQLLTDTQYF. CDR3 coding DNA: TGTGCCAGCAGCTTAGATTTGGATCAACTCCTCACAGATACGCAGTATTTT.

This clonotype was observed a few times. V gene TRBV7-9 combines with J gene TRBJ2-3, with D perhaps TRBD1 or TRBD2 (6 bases each). The V and J ends lost 11 bases and 4 bases respectively, with 19 bases between them. Per the germline V gene, CDR1 is SEHNR and CDR2 is FQNEAQ (reference sequence). This CDR3 has 14 amino acids. This CDR3 is CAGQRGSGADTQYF. In DNA, the CDR3 is TGTGCCGGACAGAGGGGTTCGGGGGCAGATACGCAGTATTTT.

Ten or more counts support this clonotype. The rearrangement links TRBV20-1 to TRBJ2-1; D gene uncertain. CDR1 is DFQATT and CDR2 is SNEGSKA in the germline V gene (reference sequence). This CDR3 spans 13 amino acids. V lost 8 bases and J 4 bases, leaving 15 bases between the germline ends. The CDR3 DNA sequence: TGCAGTCCATTACAGATAAATTACAATGAGCAGTTCTTC. Its translation: CSPLQINYNEQFF.

This clonotype was seen many times. The chain employs TRBV30 and TRBJ2-3, with a tentative D call TRBD2 (6 bases). V lost 2 bases and J lost 6, with 9 bases in between. CDR3 length: 12 residues. From germline, CDR1 is GTSNPN and CDR2 SVGIG (reference sequence). DNA for the CDR3: TGTGCCTGGAGTCCCAGCGGGGATACGCAGTATTTT. Amino acid sequence: CAWSPSGDTQYF.

Only a few counts were recorded for this clonotype. The genes are TRBV11-2 and TRBJ2-3; 11 positions match TRBD2. V lost 6 bases and J lost 5; bases outside the gene matches: 10. This CDR3 has 16 residues. The germline V gene has CDR1 SGHAT and CDR2 FQNNGV. The CDR3 DNA reads TGTGCCAGCAGAAGAGGGGTAGCGGGAGGGGGAGATACGCAGTATTTT. The encoded protein is CASRRGVAGGGDTQYF. The variable domain in full, with the rest retrieved from reference TRBV11-2 and TRBJ2-3, is EAGVAQSPRYKIIEKRQSVAFWCNPISGHATLYWYQQILGQGPKLLIQFQNNGVVDDSQLPKDRFSAERLKGVDSTLKIQPAKLEDSAVYLCASRRGVAGGGDTQYFGPGTRLTVL.

Ten or more counts support this clonotype. The rearrangement joins TRBV7-2 to TRBJ2-3; TRBD2 might be the D (6 bases). The CDR3 is 14 amino acids. Trimming shortened V by 1 base and J by 5 bases, and 10 bases separated the two germline ends. CDR1 is SGHTA, CDR2 FQGNSA, per germline. The CDR3 region has the DNA TGTGCCAGCAGCTTAGTAAGAGCGGGAGATACGCAGTATTTT. Protein sequence: CASSLVRAGDTQYF.

This clonotype was picked up many times. This sequence joins TRBV7-2 and TRBJ2-3, with TRBD2 as a possible D gene (6 bases). The CDR3 covers 17 residues. CDR1 is SGHTA, CDR2 FQGNSA, per germline. The ends were cut back, 2 bases at V and 2 bases at J, with 17 bases in the middle. CDR3 nucleotide sequence: TGTGCCAGCAGCTTACTGCGGGACCCGGGTTTCACAGATACGCAGTATTTT. Amino acid sequence: CASSLLRDPGFTDTQYF.

This chain connects TRBV11-2 to TRBJ1-1; D is perhaps TRBD1 (6 bases). The germline V gene encodes CDR1 SGHAT and CDR2 FQNNGV. Trimming took 8 bases from V and 5 from J, leaving 15 bases between them. The CDR3 has 13 amino acids. CDR3 bases: TGTGCCAGCGGTATACAGGGAAGTACTGAAGCTTTCTTT. This codes for CASGIQGSTEAFF.

The gene calls are TRBV7-2 and TRBJ1-1, with D maybe TRBD1 (5 bases). The V end was cut by 3 bases, the J end by 0 bases, with 8 bases between. Germline V lookup: CDR1 SGHTA, CDR2 FQGNSA. The CDR3 spans 14 residues. The CDR3 spells CASSFDSMNTEAFF. The CDR3 nucleotides read TGTGCCAGCAGCTTTGACAGCATGAACACTGAAGCTTTCTTT.

This clonotype turned up a few times. The genes are TRBV2 and TRBJ1-1, with TRBD1 identical over 7 bases. The germline gives CDR1 SNHLY, CDR2 FYNNEI. The CDR3 is 13 amino acids. Trimming at V came to 2 bases and at J to 11 bases, leaving 8 bases not matched to a gene. The CDR3 loop reads CASSERQGRGAFF. CDR3 sequence (DNA): TGTGCCAGCAGTGAAAGACAGGGAAGGGGCGCTTTCTTT.